This T cell receptor (beta chain) was identified during a study of T-cell reconstitution after alpha-beta-depleted transplantation in children. This clonotype came up many times. Unique molecular identifiers were built into the TCRbeta library. TCRdb itself ran the PCR reads through MiXCR, one entry per CDR3 protein. The sample lists about 640,000 distinct CDR3 sequences; approximately 12% were seen once. This TCR was recovered from a male patient aged 10-17 years who had a stem cell transplant for acute myeloid leukemia, so the T cells may come from the graft donor. The starting material was PBMCs, mostly from graft donor cells, obtained 360 days after TCRalphabeta/CD19-depleted stem cell transplant.

As DNA, the CDR3 is TGCAGTGCTAGACGGCCGGGACTAACTAACACCGGGGAGCTGTTTTTT. Residues: CSARRPGLTNTGELFF. This chain links TRBV20-1 with TRBJ2-2, with 7 bases matching TRBD2. CDR3 length: 16 amino acids. Losses at the gene ends were 2 bases for V and 2 bases for J; bases not matched to a gene: 8. From germline, CDR1 is DFQATT and CDR2 SNEGSKA (reference sequence).